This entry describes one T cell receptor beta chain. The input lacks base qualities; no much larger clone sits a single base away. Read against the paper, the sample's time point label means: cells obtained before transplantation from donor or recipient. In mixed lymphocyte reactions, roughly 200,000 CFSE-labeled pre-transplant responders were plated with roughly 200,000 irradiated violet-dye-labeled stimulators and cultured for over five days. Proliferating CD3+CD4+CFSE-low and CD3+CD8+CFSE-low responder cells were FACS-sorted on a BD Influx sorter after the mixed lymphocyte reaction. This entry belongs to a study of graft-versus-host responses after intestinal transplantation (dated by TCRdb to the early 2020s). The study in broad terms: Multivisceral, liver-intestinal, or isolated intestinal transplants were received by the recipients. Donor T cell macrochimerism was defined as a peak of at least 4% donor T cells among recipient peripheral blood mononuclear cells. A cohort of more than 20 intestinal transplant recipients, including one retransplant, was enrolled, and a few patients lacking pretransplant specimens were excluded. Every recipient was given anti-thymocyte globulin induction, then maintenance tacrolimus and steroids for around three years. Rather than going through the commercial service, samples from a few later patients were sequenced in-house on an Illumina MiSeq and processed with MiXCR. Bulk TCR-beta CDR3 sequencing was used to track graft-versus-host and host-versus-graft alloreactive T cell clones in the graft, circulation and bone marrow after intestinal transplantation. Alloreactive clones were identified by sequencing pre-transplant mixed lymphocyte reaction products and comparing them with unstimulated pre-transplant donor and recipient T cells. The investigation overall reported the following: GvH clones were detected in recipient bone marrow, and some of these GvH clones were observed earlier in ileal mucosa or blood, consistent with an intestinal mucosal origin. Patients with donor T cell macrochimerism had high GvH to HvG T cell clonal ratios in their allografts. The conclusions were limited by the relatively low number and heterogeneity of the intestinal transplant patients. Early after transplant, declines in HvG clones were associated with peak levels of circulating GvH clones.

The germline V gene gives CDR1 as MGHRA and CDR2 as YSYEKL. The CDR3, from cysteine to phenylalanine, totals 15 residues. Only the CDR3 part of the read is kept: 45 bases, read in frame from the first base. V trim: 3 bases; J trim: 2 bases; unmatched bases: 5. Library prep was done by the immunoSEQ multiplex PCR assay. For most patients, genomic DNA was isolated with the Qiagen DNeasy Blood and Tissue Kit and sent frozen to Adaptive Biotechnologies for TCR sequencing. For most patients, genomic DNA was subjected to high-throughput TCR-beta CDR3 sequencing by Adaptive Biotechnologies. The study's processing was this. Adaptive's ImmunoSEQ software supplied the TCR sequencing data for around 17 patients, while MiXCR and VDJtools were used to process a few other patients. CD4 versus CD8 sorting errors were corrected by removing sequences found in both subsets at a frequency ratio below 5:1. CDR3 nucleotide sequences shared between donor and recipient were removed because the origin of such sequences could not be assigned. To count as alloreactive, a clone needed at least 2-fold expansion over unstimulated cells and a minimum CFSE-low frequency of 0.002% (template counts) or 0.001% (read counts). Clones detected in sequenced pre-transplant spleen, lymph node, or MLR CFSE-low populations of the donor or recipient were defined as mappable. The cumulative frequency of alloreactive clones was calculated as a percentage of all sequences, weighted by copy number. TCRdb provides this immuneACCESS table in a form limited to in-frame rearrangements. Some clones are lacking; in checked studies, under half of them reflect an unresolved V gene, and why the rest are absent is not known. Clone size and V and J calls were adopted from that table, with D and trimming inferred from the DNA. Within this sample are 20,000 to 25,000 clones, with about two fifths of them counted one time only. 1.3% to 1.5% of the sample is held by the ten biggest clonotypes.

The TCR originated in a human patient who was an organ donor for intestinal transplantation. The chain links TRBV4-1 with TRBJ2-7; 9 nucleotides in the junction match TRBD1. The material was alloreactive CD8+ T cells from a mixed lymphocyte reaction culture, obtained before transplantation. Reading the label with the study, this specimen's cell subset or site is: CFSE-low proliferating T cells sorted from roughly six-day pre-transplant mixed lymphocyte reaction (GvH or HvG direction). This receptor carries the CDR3 CASSQGQGQAYEQYF. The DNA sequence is TGCGCCAGCAGCCAGGGACAGGGACAAGCCTACGAGCAGTACTTC.